The rows below give T cell receptor beta chains drawn from one sample of a study of spatial heterogeneity in lung cancer. TCRdb processed the 5' RACE reads anew with MiXCR; each CDR3 protein has one entry. The sample contains some 64,000 distinct CDR3 sequences, 8.4% of which appear only once. This specimen was PBMCs, taken at surgery. Source of these receptors: a female donor with early-stage non-small cell lung cancer. Both conserved end residues are part of each CDR3. D genes are given only for firm matches. Clone size appears in some rows only: once, few, many, or a class for an expanded clone.

J: TRBJ2-1; V: TRBV7-9; D: TRBD1; size: few; CDR3: CASSLGQGADNEQFF; DNA: TGTGCCAGCAGCTTAGGACAGGGGGCCGACAATGAGCAGTTCTTC
J: TRBJ2-4; V: TRBV28; D: TRBD2; size: many; CDR3: CASSHGGNIQYF; DNA: TGTGCCAGCAGTCACGGGGGGAACATTCAGTACTTC
J: TRBJ1-1; V: TRBV6-5; D: TRBD1; size: -; CDR3: CASRTDRGQRNTEAFF; DNA: TGTGCCAGCAGGACTGACAGGGGGCAAAGGAATACTGAAGCTTTCTTT
J: TRBJ1-4; V: TRBV4-2; D: TRBD1; size: few; CDR3: CASSQELLRDRVNEKLFF; DNA: TGTGCCAGCAGCCAAGAGCTCCTCCGGGACAGGGTTAATGAAAAACTGTTTTTT
J: TRBJ1-2; V: TRBV27; D: -; size: few; CDR3: CATIIVYGYTF; DNA: TGTGCCACCATAATCGTCTATGGCTACACCTTC
J: TRBJ2-1; V: TRBV29-1; D: -; size: many; CDR3: CSVDRGGYNEQFF; DNA: TGCAGCGTTGACAGGGGTGGCTACAATGAGCAGTTCTTC
J: TRBJ2-6; V: TRBV5-5; D: TRBD1; size: few; CDR3: CASSYREQGVTSGANVLTF; DNA: TGTGCCAGCAGCTACCGGGAACAGGGGGTGACCTCTGGGGCCAACGTCCTGACTTTC
J: TRBJ1-6; V: TRBV11-2; D: -; size: many; CDR3: CASSRAEPVRAHHSPLHF; DNA: TGTGCCAGCAGTCGAGCGGAGCCTGTCCGGGCCCATCATTCACCCCTCCACTTT
J: TRBJ2-7; V: TRBV5-5; D: -; size: few; CDR3: CASSLEMWGSEQYF; DNA: TGTGCCAGCAGCTTGGAAATGTGGGGTTCCGAGCAGTACTTC
J: TRBJ1-6; V: TRBV5-4; D: TRBD1; size: few; CDR3: CASSTGTGEGSPLHF; DNA: TGTGCCAGCAGCACAGGGACAGGGGAAGGATCACCCCTCCACTTT
J: TRBJ2-3; V: TRBV29-1; D: -; size: many; CDR3: CSVETVGTDTQYF; DNA: TGCAGCGTTGAAACTGTAGGCACAGATACGCAGTATTTT
J: TRBJ1-5; V: TRBV12-3/TRBV12-4; D: -; size: few; CDR3: CASMDKGWEPQHF; DNA: TGTGCCAGCATGGATAAAGGGTGGGAGCCCCAGCATTTT
J: TRBJ1-6; V: TRBV21-1; D: -; size: few; CDR3: CASRRDKRTPLHF; DNA: TGTGCCAGCCGCCGGGACAAACGTACCCCCCTCCACTTT
J: TRBJ1-4; V: TRBV7-9; D: TRBD1; size: -; CDR3: CASSLGQSNEKLFF; DNA: TGTGCCAGCAGCTTGGGACAGTCTAATGAAAAACTGTTTTTT
J: TRBJ1-5; V: TRBV6-4; D: TRBD1; size: -; CDR3: CASSDPRGTGYGNQPQHF; DNA: TGTGCCAGCAGTGACCCCAGAGGGACAGGGTATGGCAATCAGCCCCAGCATTTT
J: TRBJ1-1; V: TRBV5-1; D: TRBD1; size: -; CDR3: CASSLLPGDSPTEAFF; DNA: TGCGCCAGCAGCTTGTTGCCAGGGGACAGTCCCACTGAAGCTTTCTTT
J: TRBJ1-5; V: TRBV7-8; D: -; size: -; CDR3: CASSPNLQRNQPQHF; DNA: TGTGCCAGCAGCCCTAACCTACAGAGGAATCAGCCCCAGCATTTT
J: TRBJ1-5; V: TRBV20-1; D: TRBD1; size: -; CDR3: CSASRGIGGGQPQHF; DNA: TGCAGTGCTAGCAGGGGGATAGGGGGCGGACAGCCCCAGCATTTT
J: TRBJ1-6; V: TRBV9; D: TRBD1; size: many; CDR3: CASSEGQGTPLHF; DNA: TGTGCCAGCAGCGAGGGACAGGGCACACCCCTCCACTTT
J: TRBJ1-1; V: TRBV18; D: -; size: many; CDR3: CASSYQMNTEAFF; DNA: TGTGCCAGCTCCTACCAGATGAACACTGAAGCTTTCTTT
J: TRBJ1-2; V: TRBV24-1; D: -; size: -; CDR3: CATSREGYGYTF; DNA: TGTGCCACCAGCCGGGAGGGCTATGGCTACACCTTC
J: TRBJ2-3; V: TRBV10-3; D: -; size: many; CDR3: CAISVGGESTDTQYF; DNA: TGTGCCATCAGTGTCGGCGGGGAGAGCACAGATACGCAGTATTTT
J: TRBJ1-1; V: TRBV11-2; D: TRBD1; size: few; CDR3: CASGGTGQANTEAFF; DNA: TGTGCCAGCGGGGGAACAGGACAGGCGAACACTGAAGCTTTCTTT
J: TRBJ2-1; V: TRBV9; D: -; size: few; CDR3: CASSVHVSGLPNEQFF; DNA: TGTGCCAGCAGCGTTCATGTTAGCGGCCTCCCCAATGAGCAGTTCTTC
J: TRBJ2-1; V: TRBV21-1; D: -; size: few; CDR3: CASSKEKGKGGLWNEQFF; DNA: TGTGCCAGCAGCAAAGAAAAGGGCAAAGGAGGGTTATGGAATGAGCAGTTCTTC